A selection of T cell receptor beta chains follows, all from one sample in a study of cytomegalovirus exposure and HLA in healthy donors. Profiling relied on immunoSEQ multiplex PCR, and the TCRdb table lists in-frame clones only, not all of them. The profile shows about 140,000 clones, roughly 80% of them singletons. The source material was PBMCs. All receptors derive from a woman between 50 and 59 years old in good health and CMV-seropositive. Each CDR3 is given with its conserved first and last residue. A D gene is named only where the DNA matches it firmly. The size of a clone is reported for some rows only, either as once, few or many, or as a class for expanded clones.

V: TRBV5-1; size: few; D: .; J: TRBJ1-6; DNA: TGCGCCAGCAGCTTGGCCTCAGGGGTAAGCTCACCCCTCCACTTT; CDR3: CASSLASGVSSPLHF
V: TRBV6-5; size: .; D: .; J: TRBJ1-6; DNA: TGTGCCAGCAGTTACTCGGTGTCAGGGAACTCACCCCTCCACTTT; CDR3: CASSYSVSGNSPLHF
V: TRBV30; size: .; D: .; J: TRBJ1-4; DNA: TGTGCCTGGAGCCACAGGGAAAAACTGTTTTTT; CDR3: CAWSHREKLFF
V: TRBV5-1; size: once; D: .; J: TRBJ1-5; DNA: TGCGCCAGCAGCTTAGGACCCGAGGGAGCGAACAATCAGCCCCAACATTTT; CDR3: CASSLGPEGANNQPQHF
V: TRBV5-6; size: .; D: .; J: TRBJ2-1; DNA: TGTGCCAGCAGCTTGTGGAGCACAGAGCAGTTCTTC; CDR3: CASSLWSTEQFF
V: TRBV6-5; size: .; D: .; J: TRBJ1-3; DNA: TGTGCCAGCAGCACATTACAGGGCTCTGGAAACACCATATATTTT; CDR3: CASSTLQGSGNTIYF
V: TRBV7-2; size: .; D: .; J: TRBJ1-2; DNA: TGTGCCAGCAGCCTGACGCAGGAAAATGGCTACACCTTC; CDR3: CASSLTQENGYTF
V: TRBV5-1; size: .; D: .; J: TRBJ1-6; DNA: TGCGCCAGCAGCTATACAGGGTCTTATAATTCACCCCTCCACTTT; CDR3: CASSYTGSYNSPLHF
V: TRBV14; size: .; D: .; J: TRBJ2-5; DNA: TGTGCCAGCAGCCCCGGGCCAGGGGTTGCGGAGACCCAGTACTTC; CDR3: CASSPGPGVAETQYF
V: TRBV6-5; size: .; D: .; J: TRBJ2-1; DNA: TGTGCCAGCTTTACAGGGTACTCCAATGAGCAGTTCTTC; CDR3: CASFTGYSNEQFF
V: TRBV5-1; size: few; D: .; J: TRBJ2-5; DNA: TGCGCCAGCAGCCAAGAGGGTCCAGGGGAAGAGACCCAGTACTTC; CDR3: CASSQEGPGEETQYF
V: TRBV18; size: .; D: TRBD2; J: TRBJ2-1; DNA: TGTGCCAGCTCACCATATAGCGGGGGGGGCGATGAGCAGTTCTTC; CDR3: CASSPYSGGGDEQFF
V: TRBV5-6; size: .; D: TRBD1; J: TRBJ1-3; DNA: TGTGCCAGCAGCGCCGGACAGGTGAACACCATATATTTT; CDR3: CASSAGQVNTIYF
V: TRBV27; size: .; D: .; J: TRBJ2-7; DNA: TGTGCCAGCAGTTTTTGGGGGGGCGCGACTTCCGAGCAGTACTTC; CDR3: CASSFWGGATSEQYF
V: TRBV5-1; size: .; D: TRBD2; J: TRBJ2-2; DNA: TGCGCCAGCAGCTGGGGACTAGCGGGGGGGCCGCGTAGCACCGGGGAGCTGTTTTTT; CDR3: CASSWGLAGGPRSTGELFF
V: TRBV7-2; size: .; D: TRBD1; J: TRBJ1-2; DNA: TGTGCCAGCAGCTTAGGGACAGGGAGAGGCTACACCTTC; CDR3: CASSLGTGRGYTF
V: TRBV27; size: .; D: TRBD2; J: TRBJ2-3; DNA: TGTGCCAGCAGTCTCCTAGCGGGGGGGGGCACAGATACGCAGTATTTT; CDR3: CASSLLAGGGTDTQYF
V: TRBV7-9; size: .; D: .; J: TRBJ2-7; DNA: TGTGCCAGCAGCCACTCCTACGAGCAGTACTTC; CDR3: CASSHSYEQYF
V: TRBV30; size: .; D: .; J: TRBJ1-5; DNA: TGTGCCTGGAGTGACCCAGGGGTTGGCAGCAATCAGCCCCAGCATTTT; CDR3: CAWSDPGVGSNQPQHF
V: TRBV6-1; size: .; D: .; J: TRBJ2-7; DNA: TGTGCCAGCGATGATTGGGCAGGGGAGAACTACGAGCAGTACTTC; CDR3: CASDDWAGENYEQYF
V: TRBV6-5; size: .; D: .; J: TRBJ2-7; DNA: TGTGCCAGCAGGGAATCGACTAATACCTACTACGAGCAGTACTTC; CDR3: CASRESTNTYYEQYF
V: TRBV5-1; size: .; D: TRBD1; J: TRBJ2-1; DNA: TGCGCCAGCAGCGGGACAGGTTCCTCCTACAATGAGCAGTTCTTC; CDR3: CASSGTGSSYNEQFF
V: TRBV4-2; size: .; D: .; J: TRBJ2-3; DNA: TGTGCCAGCAGCGATAGACAGTTCACAGATACGCAGTATTTT; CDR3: CASSDRQFTDTQYF
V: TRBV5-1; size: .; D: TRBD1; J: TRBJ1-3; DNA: TGCGCCAGCAGCGAAGACTCAGGGGGCTTCCTCTCTGGAAACACCATATATTTT; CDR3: CASSEDSGGFLSGNTIYF
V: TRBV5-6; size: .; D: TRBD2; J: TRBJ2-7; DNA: TGTGCCAGCAGCTGGACAGCCGGTAGCGGGAGCTCCTACGAGCAGTACTTC; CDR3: CASSWTAGSGSSYEQYF